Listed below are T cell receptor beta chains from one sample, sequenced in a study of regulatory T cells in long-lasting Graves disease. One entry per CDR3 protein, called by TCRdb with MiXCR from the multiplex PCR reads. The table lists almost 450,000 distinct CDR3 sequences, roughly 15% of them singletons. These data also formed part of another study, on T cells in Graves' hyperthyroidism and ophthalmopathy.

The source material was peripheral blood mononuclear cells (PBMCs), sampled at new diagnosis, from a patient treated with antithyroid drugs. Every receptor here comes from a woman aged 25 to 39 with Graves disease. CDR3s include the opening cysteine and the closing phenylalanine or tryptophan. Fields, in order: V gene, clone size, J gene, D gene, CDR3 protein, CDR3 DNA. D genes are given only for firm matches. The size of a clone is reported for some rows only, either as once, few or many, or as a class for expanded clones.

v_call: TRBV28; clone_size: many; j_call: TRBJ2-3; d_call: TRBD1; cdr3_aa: CAISYTGAGTDTQYF; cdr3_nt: TGTGCCATCAGTTACACAGGGGCTGGCACAGATACGCAGTATTTT
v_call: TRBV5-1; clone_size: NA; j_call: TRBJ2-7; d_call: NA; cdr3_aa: CASSSTYREGFYEQYF; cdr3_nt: TGCGCCAGCAGCTCGACCTACAGGGAGGGATTCTACGAGCAGTACTTC
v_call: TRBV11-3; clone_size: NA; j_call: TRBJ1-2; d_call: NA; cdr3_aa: CASSLDSHNYGYTF; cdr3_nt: TGTGCCAGCAGCTTAGATTCACATAACTATGGCTACACCTTC
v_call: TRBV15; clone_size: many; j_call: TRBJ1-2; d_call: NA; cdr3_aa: CATSTSNYGYTF; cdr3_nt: TGTGCCACCAGCACATCTAACTATGGCTACACCTTC
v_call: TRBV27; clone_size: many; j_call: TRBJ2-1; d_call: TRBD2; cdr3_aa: CASSLPSREGYNEQFF; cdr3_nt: TGTGCCAGCAGTTTACCTTCGCGGGAGGGCTACAATGAGCAGTTCTTC
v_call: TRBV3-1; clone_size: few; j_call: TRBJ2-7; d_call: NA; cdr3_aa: CASKQEAVGAEQYF; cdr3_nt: TGTGCCAGCAAGCAAGAGGCCGTCGGGGCCGAGCAGTACTTC
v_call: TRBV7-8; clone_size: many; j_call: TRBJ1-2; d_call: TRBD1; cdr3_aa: CASSSARTGNYGYTF; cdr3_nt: TGTGCCAGCAGCTCAGCCCGGACAGGGAACTATGGCTACACCTTC
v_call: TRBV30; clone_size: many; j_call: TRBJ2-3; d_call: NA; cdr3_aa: CAWSGTDTQYF; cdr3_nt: TGTGCCTGGAGTGGCACAGATACGCAGTATTTT
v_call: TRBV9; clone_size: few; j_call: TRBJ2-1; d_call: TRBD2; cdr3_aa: CASSVDLAGGNEQFF; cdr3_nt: TGTGCCAGCAGCGTAGACCTAGCGGGGGGCAATGAGCAGTTCTTC
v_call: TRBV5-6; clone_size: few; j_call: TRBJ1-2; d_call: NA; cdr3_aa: CASSLSWGGYTF; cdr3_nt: TGTGCCAGCAGCTTGTCTTGGGGTGGCTACACCTTC
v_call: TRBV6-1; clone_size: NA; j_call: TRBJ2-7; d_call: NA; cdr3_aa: CASSRGGGGYEQYF; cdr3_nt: TGTGCCAGCAGTCGAGGAGGCGGAGGCTACGAGCAGTACTTC
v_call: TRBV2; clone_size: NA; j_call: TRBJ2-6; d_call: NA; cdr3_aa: CASRITELGANVLTF; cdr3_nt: TGTGCCAGCAGGATTACAGAGCTTGGGGCCAACGTCCTGACTTTC
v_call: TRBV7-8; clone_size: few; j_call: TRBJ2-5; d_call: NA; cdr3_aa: CASSWEETQYF; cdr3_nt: TGTGCCAGCAGCTGGGAAGAGACCCAGTACTTC
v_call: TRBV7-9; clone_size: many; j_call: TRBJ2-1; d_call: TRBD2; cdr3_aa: CASSPPSGSSKNEQFF; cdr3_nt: TGTGCCAGCAGCCCCCCTAGCGGGAGTAGTAAGAATGAGCAGTTCTTC
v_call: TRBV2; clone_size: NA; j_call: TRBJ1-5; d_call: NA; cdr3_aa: CASRGGINQPQHF; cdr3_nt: TGTGCCTCACGAGGAGGGATCAATCAGCCCCAGCATTTT
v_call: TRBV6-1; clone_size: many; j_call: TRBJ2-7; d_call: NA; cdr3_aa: CASSGTATYEQYF; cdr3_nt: TGTGCCAGCAGTGGGACCGCTACCTACGAGCAGTACTTC
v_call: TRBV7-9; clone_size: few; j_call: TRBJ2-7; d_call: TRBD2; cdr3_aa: CASSTGLAGGPFYEQYF; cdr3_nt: TGTGCCAGCAGCACGGGACTAGCGGGAGGGCCTTTTTACGAGCAGTACTTC
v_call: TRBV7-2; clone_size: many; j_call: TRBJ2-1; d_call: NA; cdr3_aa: CASSLEDWYGYNEQFF; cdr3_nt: TGTGCCAGCAGCTTAGAAGATTGGTATGGTTACAATGAGCAGTTCTTC
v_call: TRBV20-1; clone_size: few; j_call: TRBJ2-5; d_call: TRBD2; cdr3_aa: CSAISGTYSAETQYF; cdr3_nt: TGCAGTGCGATTAGCGGGACCTACTCCGCGGAGACCCAGTACTTC
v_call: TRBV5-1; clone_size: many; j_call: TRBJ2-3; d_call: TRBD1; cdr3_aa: CASSLTTGKQYF; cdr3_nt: TGCGCCAGCAGCTTGACGACAGGGAAGCAGTATTTT
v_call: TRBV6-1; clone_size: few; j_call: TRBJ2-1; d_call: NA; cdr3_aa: CASSPLAVYYNEQFF; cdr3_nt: TGTGCCAGCAGCCCTTTAGCGGTTTACTACAATGAGCAGTTCTTC
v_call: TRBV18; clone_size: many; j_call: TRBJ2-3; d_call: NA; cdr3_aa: CASSHRGPTTSDTQYF; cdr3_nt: TGTGCCAGCTCACATAGGGGACCTACTACATCAGATACGCAGTATTTT
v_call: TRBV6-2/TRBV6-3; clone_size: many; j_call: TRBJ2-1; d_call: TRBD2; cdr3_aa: CASRGGSGYNEQFF; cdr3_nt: TGTGCCAGCAGAGGAGGTAGCGGGTACAATGAGCAGTTCTTC
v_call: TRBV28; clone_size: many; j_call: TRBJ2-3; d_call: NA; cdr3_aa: CASSLNVHAGSTDTQYF; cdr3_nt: TGTGCCAGCAGTTTAAACGTCCATGCGGGAAGCACAGATACGCAGTATTTT
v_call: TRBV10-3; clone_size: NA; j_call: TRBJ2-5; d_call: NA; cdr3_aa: CAISETQGGGLQETQYF; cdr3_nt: TGTGCCATCAGTGAGACCCAGGGGGGAGGCCTTCAAGAGACCCAGTACTTC
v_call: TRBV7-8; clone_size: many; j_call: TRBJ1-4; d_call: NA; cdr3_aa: CASSLMGVWGEKLFF; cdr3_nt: TGTGCCAGCAGCTTAATGGGGGTCTGGGGGGAAAAACTGTTTTTT
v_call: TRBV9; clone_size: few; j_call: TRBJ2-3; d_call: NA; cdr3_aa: CASSVGQTGQTDTQYF; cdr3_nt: TGTGCCAGCAGCGTAGGCCAAACAGGGCAAACAGATACGCAGTATTTT
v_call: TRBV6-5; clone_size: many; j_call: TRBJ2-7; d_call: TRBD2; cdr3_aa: CASSYSYGTSLLEQYF; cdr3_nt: TGTGCCAGCAGTTATTCTTACGGGACTAGCCTTCTCGAGCAGTACTTC
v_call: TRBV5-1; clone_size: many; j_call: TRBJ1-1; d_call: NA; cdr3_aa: CASSLLVGERAEAFF; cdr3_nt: TGCGCCAGCAGCTTGTTGGTAGGGGAGAGGGCTGAAGCTTTCTTT
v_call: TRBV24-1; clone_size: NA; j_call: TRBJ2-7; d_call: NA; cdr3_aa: CATSDSGRQSSYEQYF; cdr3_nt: TGTGCCACCAGTGATTCTGGCAGACAGAGCTCCTACGAGCAGTACTTC
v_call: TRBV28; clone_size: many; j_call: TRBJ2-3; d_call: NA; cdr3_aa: CASSLMRDTQYF; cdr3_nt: TGTGCCAGCAGTTTAATGAGAGATACGCAGTATTTT
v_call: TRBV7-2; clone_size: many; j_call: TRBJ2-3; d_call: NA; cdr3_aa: CASSSPLPDTQYF; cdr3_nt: TGTGCCAGCAGCTCCCCCCTGCCAGATACGCAGTATTTT
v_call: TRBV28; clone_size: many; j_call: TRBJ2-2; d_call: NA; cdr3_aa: CASTHPGGGTGELFF; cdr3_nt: TGTGCCAGCACCCACCCCGGGGGCGGCACCGGGGAGCTGTTTTTT
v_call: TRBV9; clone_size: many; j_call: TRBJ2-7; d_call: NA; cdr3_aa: CASSSTVDGASEQYF; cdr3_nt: TGTGCCAGCAGCTCAACAGTGGACGGAGCTTCCGAGCAGTACTTC
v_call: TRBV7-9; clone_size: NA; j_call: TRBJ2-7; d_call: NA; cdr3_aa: CASSSLRVAEQYF; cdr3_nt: TGTGCCAGCAGCTCCCTCCGGGTTGCCGAGCAGTACTTC
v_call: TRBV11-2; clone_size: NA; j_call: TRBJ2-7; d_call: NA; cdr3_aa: CASSFAGNPAGGYEQYF; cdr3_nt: TGTGCCAGCAGCTTTGCTGGAAACCCCGCGGGCGGCTACGAGCAGTACTTC
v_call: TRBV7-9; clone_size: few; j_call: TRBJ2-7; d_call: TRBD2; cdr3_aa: CASSSSGTSGTADF; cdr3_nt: TGTGCCAGCAGTTCCTCCGGGACTAGCGGGACGGCGGACTTC
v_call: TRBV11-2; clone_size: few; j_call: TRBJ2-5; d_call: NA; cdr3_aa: CASTRDQETQYF; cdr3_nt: TGTGCCAGCACCAGGGACCAAGAGACCCAGTACTTC
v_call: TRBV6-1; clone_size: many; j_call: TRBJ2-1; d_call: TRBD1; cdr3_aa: CASSQWTGINEQFF; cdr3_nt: TGTGCCAGCAGTCAATGGACAGGGATCAATGAGCAGTTCTTC
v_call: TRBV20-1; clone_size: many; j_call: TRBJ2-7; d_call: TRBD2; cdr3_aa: CSARDRASGNPYEQYF; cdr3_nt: TGCAGTGCTAGAGATAGAGCTAGCGGCAATCCCTACGAGCAGTACTTC
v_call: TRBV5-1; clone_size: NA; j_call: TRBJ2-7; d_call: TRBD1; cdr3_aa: CASSSGQTYEQYF; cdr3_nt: TGCGCCAGCAGCTCGGGACAGACCTACGAGCAGTACTTC
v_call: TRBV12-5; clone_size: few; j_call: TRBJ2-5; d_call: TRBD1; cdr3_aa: CASALTGGQETQYF; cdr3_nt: TGTGCTAGTGCCTTGACAGGGGGACAAGAGACCCAGTACTTC
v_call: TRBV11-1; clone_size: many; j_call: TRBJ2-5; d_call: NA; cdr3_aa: CASSLSRGLAETQYF; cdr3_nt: TGTGCCAGCAGCTTATCTCGAGGTCTAGCAGAGACCCAGTACTTC
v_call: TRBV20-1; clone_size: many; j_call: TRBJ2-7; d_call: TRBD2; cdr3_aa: CSARGGRGASYEQYF; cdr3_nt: TGCAGTGCTAGGGGCGGGAGGGGCGCCTCCTACGAGCAGTACTTC
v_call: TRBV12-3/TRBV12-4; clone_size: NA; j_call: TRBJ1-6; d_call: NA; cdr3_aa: CASSSRQVKPLHF; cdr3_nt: TGTGCCAGCAGTTCGAGACAGGTTAAACCCCTCCACTTT
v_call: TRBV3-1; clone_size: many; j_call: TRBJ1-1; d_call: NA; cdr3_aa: CASSQAAVMNTEAFF; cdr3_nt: TGTGCCAGCAGCCAAGCGGCGGTGATGAACACTGAAGCTTTCTTT